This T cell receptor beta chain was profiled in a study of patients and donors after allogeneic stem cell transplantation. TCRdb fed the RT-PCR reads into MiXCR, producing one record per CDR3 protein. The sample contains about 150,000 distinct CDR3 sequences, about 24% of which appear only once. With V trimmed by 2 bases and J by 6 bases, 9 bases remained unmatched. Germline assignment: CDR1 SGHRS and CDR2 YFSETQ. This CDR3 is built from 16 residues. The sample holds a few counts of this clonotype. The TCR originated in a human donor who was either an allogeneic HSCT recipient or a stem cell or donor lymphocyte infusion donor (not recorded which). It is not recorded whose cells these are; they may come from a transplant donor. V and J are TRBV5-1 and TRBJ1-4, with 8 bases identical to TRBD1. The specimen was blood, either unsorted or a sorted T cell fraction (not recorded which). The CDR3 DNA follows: TGCGCCAGCAGCTTTAGCAGGGGGCGAGTCGATGAAAAACTGTTTTTT. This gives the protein CASSFSRGRVDEKLFF. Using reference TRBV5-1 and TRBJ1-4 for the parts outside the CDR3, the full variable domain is KAGVTQTPRYLIKTRGQQVTLSCSPISGHRSVSWYQQTPGQGLQFLFEYFSETQRNKGNFPGRFSGRQFSNSRSEMNVSTLELGDSALYLCASSFSRGRVDEKLFFGSGTQLSVL.